This T cell receptor (beta chain) is drawn from a study of blood T cell repertoires in COVID-19. Study-wide context: The samples span acute and convalescent COVID-19 from the United States, Italy and Spain. The cDNA or gDNA used as material had been derived from T cells, B-cell-depleted T cells, or PBMCs.

How the authors handled the data: Amplifying reference gene primers gave estimates of nucleated cell counts. Libraries were prepared by immunoSEQ multiplex PCR; TCRdb keeps only in-frame clonotypes and omits some of them. V, J and clone size derive from that table, while D and trimming were established from the DNA sequence. Of some 210,000 clones in the sample, nearly 90% were seen once. Germline CDR1 is SGHRS and CDR2 is YFSETQ. The CDR3 runs 14 residues. Trimming stripped 0 bases from V and 7 bases from J, with 14 bases between. The receptor was derived from a woman aged 40 to 50 who had recovered from COVID-19. The material sequenced was peripheral blood. This chain connects TRBV5-1 to TRBJ2-7; possibly TRBD2 for D (6 bases). CDR3 residues: CASSLDFQGTEQYF. The CDR3, as DNA: TGCGCCAGCAGCTTGGATTTTCAAGGGACTGAGCAGTACTTC.